The rows below give T cell receptor beta chains drawn from one sample of a study of blood T cell repertoires in COVID-19. Profiling relied on immunoSEQ multiplex PCR, and the TCRdb table lists in-frame clones only, not all of them. The data hold 90,000 to 150,000 clones, with 88% observed a single time. Material: peripheral blood. Receptors were obtained from a woman aged 50 to 65 with active or convalescent COVID-19. Both conserved end residues are part of each CDR3. Fields, in order: J gene, V gene, clone size, D gene, CDR3 DNA, CDR3 protein. A D gene is named only where the DNA matches it firmly. Only part of the rows carry a size: once, few, many, or a class if the clone is expanded.

J: TRBJ2-1; V: TRBV4-1; size: .; D: TRBD1; DNA: TGCGCCAGCAGCCAAGATCAAACAGGGGGCTCCTACAATGAGCAGTTCTTC; CDR3: CASSQDQTGGSYNEQFF
J: TRBJ1-2; V: TRBV3-1/TRBV3-2; size: .; D: .; DNA: TGTGCCAGCAGCCAAGGTAGGACAGTTCACTATGGCTACACCTTC; CDR3: CASSQGRTVHYGYTF
J: TRBJ2-7; V: TRBV29-1; size: .; D: TRBD1; DNA: TGCAGCGTTCAGACAGGGGAGGACGAGCAGTACTTC; CDR3: CSVQTGEDEQYF
J: TRBJ2-1; V: TRBV6-6; size: .; D: TRBD1; DNA: TGTGCCAGCAGTTACAACCGGGACAGGGTGTACAATGAGCAGTTCTTC; CDR3: CASSYNRDRVYNEQFF
J: TRBJ2-7; V: TRBV14; size: .; D: .; DNA: TGTGCCAGCAGCCAAGTGGTGCCCTACTACGAGCAGTACTTC; CDR3: CASSQVVPYYEQYF
J: TRBJ1-2; V: TRBV11-3; size: .; D: TRBD1; DNA: TGTGCCAGCAGCCAAAATAGACAGGGACATGGCTACACCTTC; CDR3: CASSQNRQGHGYTF
J: TRBJ1-2; V: TRBV5-6; size: .; D: .; DNA: TGTGCCAGCAGCTTGGGACAGAAAGCTTATGGCTACACCTTC; CDR3: CASSLGQKAYGYTF
J: TRBJ2-2; V: TRBV21-1; size: .; D: .; DNA: TGTGCCAGCAGCCGTCCTACCAGGGGAACCGGGGAGCTGTTTTTT; CDR3: CASSRPTRGTGELFF
J: TRBJ2-7; V: TRBV28; size: .; D: .; DNA: TGTGCCAGTGGGGGGGGCCCTAGCTCCTACGAGCAGTACTTC; CDR3: CASGGGPSSYEQYF
J: TRBJ2-3; V: TRBV25-1; size: .; D: .; DNA: TGTGCCAGCAGTCAGAGTGGAGGGCTGGGGGATACGCAGTATTTT; CDR3: CASSQSGGLGDTQYF
J: TRBJ1-1; V: TRBV18; size: .; D: TRBD1; DNA: TGTGCCAGCTCACCAACCGGACAGGGATCAGCTTTCTTT; CDR3: CASSPTGQGSAFF
J: TRBJ2-1; V: TRBV6-5; size: .; D: .; DNA: TGTGCCAGCAGGACTAGACAGGGATTGTTCAATGAGCAGTTCTTC; CDR3: CASRTRQGLFNEQFF
J: TRBJ1-5; V: TRBV28; size: once; D: .; DNA: TGTGCCAGCAGTTTCTCTACCAATCAGCCCCAGCATTTT; CDR3: CASSFSTNQPQHF
J: TRBJ1-5; V: TRBV6-2/TRBV6-3; size: .; D: .; DNA: TGTGCCAGCAGTTGGGGCTACAATCAGCCCCAGCATTTT; CDR3: CASSWGYNQPQHF
J: TRBJ1-2; V: TRBV12-5; size: .; D: TRBD1; DNA: TGTGCTAGTGGTTTGGTGGGGACAGGGACCCGATATGGCTACACCTTC; CDR3: CASGLVGTGTRYGYTF
J: TRBJ2-1; V: TRBV28; size: .; D: .; DNA: TGTGCCAGCAGTCCCCGGGGTCGGGGTTTGAATGAGCAGTTCTTC; CDR3: CASSPRGRGLNEQFF
J: TRBJ1-1; V: TRBV7-3; size: .; D: .; DNA: TGTGCCAGCAGCTCCGAGGGGGGGCGGACTGAAGCTTTCTTT; CDR3: CASSSEGGRTEAFF
J: TRBJ2-7; V: TRBV30; size: once; D: TRBD2; DNA: TGTGCCACTCAGAGGACTAGCGGGGTCTCCTACGAGCAGTACTTC; CDR3: CATQRTSGVSYEQYF
J: TRBJ2-3; V: TRBV7-2; size: once; D: TRBD2; DNA: TGTGCCAGCAGCAGGCTAGCGGTCCTAAGTCTAGATACGCAGTATTTT; CDR3: CASSRLAVLSLDTQYF
J: TRBJ2-7; V: TRBV2; size: .; D: TRBD1; DNA: TGTGCCAGCAGTCTAAGACAGGGGGCGGGCGAGCAGTACTTC; CDR3: CASSLRQGAGEQYF